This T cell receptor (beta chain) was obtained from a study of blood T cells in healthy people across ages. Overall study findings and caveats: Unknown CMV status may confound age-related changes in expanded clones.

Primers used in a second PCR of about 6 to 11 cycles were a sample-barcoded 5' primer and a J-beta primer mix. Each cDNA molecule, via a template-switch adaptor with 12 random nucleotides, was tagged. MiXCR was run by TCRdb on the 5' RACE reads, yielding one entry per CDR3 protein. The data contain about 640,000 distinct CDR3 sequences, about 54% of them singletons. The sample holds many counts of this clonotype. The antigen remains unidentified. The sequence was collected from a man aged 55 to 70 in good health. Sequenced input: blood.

CDR3 nucleotide sequence: TGCAGTGCTAGTCGGGCCAACTTGAACACTGAAGCTTTCTTT. Amino acids: CSASRANLNTEAFF. This chain joins TRBV20-1 and TRBJ1-1, with D hard to call. Germline assignment: CDR1 DFQATT and CDR2 SNEGSKA (reference sequence). Trimming removed 3 bases at V and 0 bases at J, with 11 bases between. CDR3 size: 14 residues.